The T cell receptor beta chain under discussion was sequenced for a study of Ad26.COV2.S vaccination and SARS-CoV-2 variants. Broader study findings: It was found that vaccine and placebo recipients had similar non-spike TCR breadth.

Data came from immunoSEQ multiplex PCR; TCRdb stores just in-frame clones and leaves some out. The sample has fewer than 300,000 clones, roughly 86% seen once. Indicated treatment: roughly 20 received Ad26.COV2.S at low or high dose, single or two shots; several received placebo; per-sample allocation not given. Following the first vaccine or placebo injection, samples were taken on day 63. The CDR3 is 14 residues long. V trimming: 7 bases; J trimming: 7 bases; junction bases outside the gene matches: 10. Germline values: CDR1 MDHEN, CDR2 SYDVKM. To note about this clone: What it binds is unknown.

This chain joins TRBV28 and TRBJ1-1, with TRBD1 identical over 9 bases. The sample consisted of peripheral blood, taken in a trial of Ad26.COV2.S vaccine versus placebo. This sequence was found in a person aged 18 to 65 who received the Ad26.COV2.S COVID-19 vaccine or a placebo. The chain's CDR3 is CASIWTGEINEAFF. The CDR3 coding sequence is TGTGCCAGCATTTGGACAGGGGAAATTAATGAAGCTTTCTTT.